This T cell receptor (beta chain) was captured by sequencing in a study of cytomegalovirus exposure and HLA in healthy donors. This clone was recorded only once. Vbeta (60) and Jbeta (13) primers were used in the PCR. Generated by immunoSEQ multiplex PCR, the TCRdb table keeps only in-frame clones and is missing some. The sample includes roughly 120,000 clones, 55% to 75% of them seen just once. Germline-derived CDR1 and CDR2 are ENHRY and SYGVKD. The CDR3 is 14 residues long. Between the trimmed V and J ends, which lost 6 bases and 0 bases, there was a span of 12 bases. The source is a middle-aged woman in good health and CMV-seropositive. This chain links TRBV10-3 with TRBJ2-7; maybe TRBD1 (5 bases). Sequencing was performed on PBMCs. The DNA of the CDR3 is TGTGCCATCAGAGCAACACAGGACTCCTACGAGCAGTACTTC. Translation gives CAIRATQDSYEQYF.